This T cell receptor beta chain is from a study of blood T cell repertoires in COVID-19. The V and J ends lost 3 bases and 0 bases respectively, with 11 bases between them. This CDR3 has 15 amino acids. Looked up from germline, CDR1 is SNHLY and CDR2 is FYNNEI. Assay: immunoSEQ multiplex PCR; the TCRdb copy retains only in-frame clones and omits some. The top ten hold 4.5% to 6% of the sample, which has some 150,000 clones, roughly 80% seen once. The V and J genes are TRBV2 and TRBJ1-2; possible D gene TRBD1, 6 bases. Sequenced sample: peripheral blood. This sequence was found in a human donor in a cohort sampled during active COVID-19. CDR3 DNA sequence: TGTGCCAGCAGTGATCGGACAGTTCCTAACTATGGCTACACCTTC. Residues: CASSDRTVPNYGYTF.